The rows below give T cell receptor beta chains drawn from one sample of a study of T cells after yellow fever vaccination. TCRdb re-called the 5' RACE reads with MiXCR, one entry per CDR3 protein. Of around 300,000 distinct CDR3 sequences listed, about 4% were seen once; the top ten hold around 23%. The source material was PBMCs, sampled 5 days after the yellow fever booster vaccination. The origin of the receptors is a man between 18 and 35 years old who received the YFV17D yellow fever vaccine. CDR3s include the opening cysteine and the closing phenylalanine or tryptophan.

V: TRBV11-2
CDR3: CASSLVGDDQNAFF

V: TRBV5-1
CDR3: CASSSSGGSYGYTF

V: TRBV7-9
CDR3: CASNGFTGELFF

V: TRBV6-2/TRBV6-3
CDR3: CASRSPFGPGELFF

V: TRBV28
CDR3: CARLLAGASTDTQYF

V: TRBV25-1
CDR3: CASRRGAMDTQYF

V: TRBV9
CDR3: CASSGTGAQEAFF

V: TRBV12-3/TRBV12-4
CDR3: CASSFDRTGVHGYTF

V: TRBV10-2
CDR3: CASGGTGVSNQPQHF

V: TRBV19
CDR3: CASSTWRGLRTEAFF

V: TRBV9
CDR3: CASQTGTSADTQYF

V: TRBV7-2
CDR3: CAARRAETQYF

V: TRBV6-5
CDR3: CASSYSGRFNEQFF

V: TRBV12-3/TRBV12-4
CDR3: CASSFGQGQETQYF

V: TRBV20-1
CDR3: CSVKQGAGSNQPQHF

V: TRBV20-1
CDR3: CSASRTSGPENEQFF

V: TRBV5-6
CDR3: CASSLGLESSYNEQFF

V: TRBV20-1
CDR3: CSARAFNSPLHF

V: TRBV2
CDR3: CASSPQGTGSGYTF

V: TRBV7-2
CDR3: CASSLEFNEKLFF

V: TRBV4-3
CDR3: CASSQEGTDTQYF

V: TRBV5-1
CDR3: CASSLAQGAGEQYF

V: TRBV24-1
CDR3: CATSGLAGRQETQYF

V: TRBV24-1
CDR3: CATTKRGAGLWLLVEAFF

V: TRBV2
CDR3: CASSPGQAHQPQHF

V: TRBV4-3
CDR3: CASSPEFSGVPDTQYF

V: TRBV12-3/TRBV12-4
CDR3: CASHVPGPLNTEAFF

V: TRBV10-3
CDR3: CATSGSQETQYF

V: TRBV29-1
CDR3: CSVETGTEAFF

V: TRBV10-3
CDR3: CAISESVTVTAEANTGELFF

V: TRBV20-1
CDR3: CSAVHLPILAGGLETQYF

V: TRBV4-2
CDR3: CASSPLAWDYGYTF

V: TRBV9
CDR3: CASSVGDTSRNIQYF

V: TRBV7-2
CDR3: CASSRGGLTEAFF

V: TRBV5-5
CDR3: CASRARTGGDNEQFF

V: TRBV7-8
CDR3: CASTIGETQYF

V: TRBV7-3
CDR3: CASSPGAGNPDTQYF

V: TRBV5-6
CDR3: CASSLAWSGYQETQYF

V: TRBV24-1
CDR3: CATSDRGATQYF

V: TRBV30
CDR3: CAWSDGRVRTEQYF

V: TRBV5-1
CDR3: CASSLSRPTGELFF

V: TRBV5-4
CDR3: CASSGGLAGGTDTQYF

V: TRBV18
CDR3: CASSPATGGWDTQYF

V: TRBV20-1
CDR3: CSATPHAFQETQYF

V: TRBV29-1
CDR3: CSVELQGLENEQFF

V: TRBV20-1
CDR3: CSAPYPGQGDTGELFF

V: TRBV6-5
CDR3: CASSPGEANTIYF

V: TRBV7-2
CDR3: CASSLPSGGAETQYF

V: TRBV12-3/TRBV12-4
CDR3: CASSPGGTSGGPGAMLSYEQYF

V: TRBV20-1
CDR3: CSARRSSYNEQFF

V: TRBV19
CDR3: CASSIGPGVGANVLTF

V: TRBV6-1
CDR3: CASSYRVTDTQYF

V: TRBV29-1
CDR3: CSVEWPNRIDGYTF

V: TRBV5-1
CDR3: CASSLDGRSSGNTIYF

V: TRBV6-5
CDR3: CASSNNGQPSTDTQYF

V: TRBV20-1
CDR3: CSARDRVTLLAFF

V: TRBV3-1
CDR3: CASSQEPSHPSSYNEQFF